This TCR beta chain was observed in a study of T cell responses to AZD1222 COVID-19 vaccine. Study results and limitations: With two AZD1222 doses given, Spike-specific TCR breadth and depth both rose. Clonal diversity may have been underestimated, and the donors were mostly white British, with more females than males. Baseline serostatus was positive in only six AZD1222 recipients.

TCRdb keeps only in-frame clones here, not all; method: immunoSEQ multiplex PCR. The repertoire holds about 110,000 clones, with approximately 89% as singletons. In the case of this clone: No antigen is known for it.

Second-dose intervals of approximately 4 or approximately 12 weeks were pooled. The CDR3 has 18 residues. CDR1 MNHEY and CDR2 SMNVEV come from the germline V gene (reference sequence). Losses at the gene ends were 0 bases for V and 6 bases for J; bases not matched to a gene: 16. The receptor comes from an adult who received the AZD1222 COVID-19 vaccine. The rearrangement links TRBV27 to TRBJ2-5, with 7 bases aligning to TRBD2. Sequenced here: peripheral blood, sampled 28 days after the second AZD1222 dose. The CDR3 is CASSLSSGGRSRLKTQYF. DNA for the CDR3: TGTGCCAGCAGTTTATCTTCGGGAGGACGTTCTAGACTGAAGACCCAGTACTTC.